This T cell receptor beta chain was sequenced in a study of cytomegalovirus exposure and HLA in healthy donors. This CDR3 comprises 14 residues. The germline V gene has CDR1 MNHNY and CDR2 SVGAGI (reference sequence). V was clipped by 2 bases and J by 3 bases, with 9 bases between them. The primer mix had 60 Vbeta and 13 Jbeta primers. Sequencing was performed with immunoSEQ multiplex PCR; in TCRdb, only in-frame clones are kept and a portion is missing. The table lists fewer than 200,000 clones, about 77% of them singletons, with approximately 2.6% in the top ten. The sequenced material came from PBMCs. V and J are TRBV6-6 and TRBJ2-3, with D possibly being TRBD1 (5 bases). The source of this sequence is a female donor in good health and CMV-seronegative. DNA of the CDR3: TGTGCCAGCAGTTACAGGGGTGAAACAGATACGCAGTATTTT. It specifies CASSYRGETDTQYF.